This T cell receptor (beta chain) was retrieved from a study of radiotherapy plus CTLA-4 blockade in lung cancer. Study in general: Around 18% of enrolled patients responded objectively, and around 30% had disease control. Findings of the study overall: In blood, TCR clones derived from the tumor expanded after radiotherapy plus ipilimumab.

In the case of this clone: Antigen specificity is unknown.

Trimming took off 0 bases at V and 2 bases at J, with 11 bases between the two ends. In germline, CDR1 is MGHRA, CDR2 YSYEKL. This CDR3 is built from 16 residues. Here immunoSEQ multiplex PCR was the method, and the copy in TCRdb shows in-frame clones only, minus some. Seen here are about 49,000 clones, 85% observed once, and the top ten hold 28%. Chemo-refractory metastatic non-small-cell lung cancer patients were treated with focal radiation plus CTLA-4 blockade with ipilimumab. V gene TRBV4-1 combines with J gene TRBJ1-3; a weak D match, TRBD1 (5 bases). Source: peripheral blood, taken from a patient treated with radiotherapy plus ipilimumab. The receptor's source is a human donor with non-small cell lung cancer whose response to radiotherapy plus ipilimumab could not be evaluated. The CDR3 protein is CASSQDGGAPGNTIYF. As DNA, the CDR3 is TGCGCCAGCAGCCAAGATGGAGGGGCTCCTGGAAACACCATATATTTT.